The clone carrying this T cell receptor beta chain was counted once. Its antigen is as yet unknown. This sample is part of a study of blood T cells in healthy people across ages. Next came a second PCR, run for about 7 to 12 cycles, which used a sample-barcoded 5' primer along with a J-beta primer mix. All samples yielded 2.5 million or more CDR3-containing paired-end reads. From the 5' RACE reads, TCRdb called clonotypes with MiXCR, one entry per CDR3 protein. This table holds about 1.5 million distinct CDR3 sequences, roughly 40% found once. Findings of the study overall: Underestimates were what the diversity estimates from one million T cells were considered to be. Expanded clonotype shifts may have been confounded, as the donors had an unknown CMV status.

Whenever a sample was processed, at least 6.5 million PBMCs were isolated. CDR3 size: 15 residues. Trimming cost V 3 bases and J 8 bases, with 17 bases left between them. CDR1 and CDR2 from the germline V gene are LGHDT and YNNKEL (reference sequence). V usage is TRBV3-1 and J usage is TRBJ2-1, with D possibly matching TRBD2 (6 bases). The material sequenced was blood. The receptor was derived from a woman between 18 and 29 years old in good health. The CDR3 sequence: CASSHASLASDEQFF. The CDR3 DNA is TGTGCCAGCAGCCACGCTAGCCTAGCTAGCGATGAGCAGTTCTTC.